Below are 23 T cell receptor beta chains sequenced from a single sample in a study of blood T cells in healthy people across ages. Using a J-beta primer mix together with a sample-barcoded 5' primer, a second PCR was run for roughly 7 to 11 cycles. TCRdb used MiXCR to reprocess the 5' RACE reads, holding one entry per CDR3 protein. The table shows about 930,000 distinct CDR3 sequences, with 25% to 35% occurring only once. The same data also went into a second study, on T cells of mothers and their children.

The specimen was blood. All receptors derive from a woman in her thirties or forties in good health.

Only a few counts were recorded for this clonotype. The chain has TRBV4-1 and TRBJ2-2, with 11 bases that match TRBD2. The CDR3 runs 20 residues. After removal of 1 base from V and 0 bases from J, the junction contained 10 bases not matched to a gene. Germline V CDR1 and CDR2: MGHRA, YSYEKL. The CDR3 region has the DNA TGCGCCAGCAGCCAAGTGGGTCTAGCGGGGGGCGCACCGAACACCGGGGAGCTGTTTTTT. Protein sequence: CASSQVGLAGGAPNTGELFF.

V and J are TRBV25-1 and TRBJ1-5; 7 nucleotides line up with TRBD1. Trimming cost V 8 bases and J 2 bases; bases outside gene matches: 6. CDR3 length: 14 residues. Germline-derived CDR1 and CDR2 are MGHDK and SYGVNS. The chain's CDR3 is CASRGQAGNQPQHF. The CDR3 coding sequence is TGTGCCAGCCGTGGACAGGCAGGCAATCAGCCCCAGCATTTT.

About this clonotype itself: A much larger clone sits a single nucleotide away, making a read error possible. The V gene is TRBV10-2, the J gene TRBJ1-2, with unresolved D. This CDR3 has 14 residues. Looked up from germline, CDR1 is WSHSY and CDR2 is SAAADI. CDR3 residues: CAGSDLGQNYGYTF. The CDR3 nucleotides are TGCGCCGGCAGTGACTTAGGGCAGAACTATGGCTACACCTTC.

About this clonotype: The junction does not match germline at one end; this may be a read error. This rearrangement joins TRBV7-2 to TRBJ2-7; D remains unclear. Germline CDR1 SGHTA, CDR2 FQGNSA. This CDR3 is 12 amino acids long. The DNA for the CDR3 is TGTGCCAGCAACTTAGAAGGTGGAGAGCAGTACTTC. It translates to CASNLEGGEQYF. Full variable domain (missing parts from reference TRBV7-2 and TRBJ2-7): GAGVSQSPSNKVTEKGKDVELRCDPISGHTALYWYRQSLGQGLEFLIYFQGNSAPDKSGLPSDRFSAERTGGSVSTLTIQRTQQEDSAVYLCASNLEGGEQYFGPGTRLTVT.

This clonotype was seen a single time. Its ends do not fully match the called genes, so a read error is possible. V is TRBV5-1 and J is TRBJ1-4; a possible D gene is TRBD1 (6 bases). This CDR3 spans 15 amino acids. Germline CDR1 and CDR2: SGHRS and YFSETQ. The CDR3 here is CASSSSGAGNEKRFF. The CDR3 nucleotides read TGCGCCAGCAGCTCTTCGGGGGCGGGTAATGAAAAACGGTTTTTT.

By frequency in the sample, this clonotype is medium-sized. This chain uses TRBV7-2 with TRBJ2-1, with a weak D call TRBD2 (7 bases). The CDR3 is made up of 16 amino acids. Trimming removed 1 base at V and 3 bases at J, with 13 bases between. CDR1 SGHTA and CDR2 FQGNSA come from the germline V gene. For the CDR3, the DNA is TGTGCCAGCAGCTTAGTACGGGGGGCAGGCTACAATGAGCAGTTCTTC. Its translation is CASSLVRGAGYNEQFF.

The chain carries TRBV12-3 or TRBV12-4 and TRBJ1-4, with D tentatively TRBD1 (5 bases). Trimming shortened V by 6 bases and J by 7 bases, and 12 bases separated the two germline ends. This CDR3 contains 13 residues. In nucleotides, the CDR3 is TGTGCCAGCAGGCCTAGGGGCGGTGAAAAACTGTTTTTT. Its protein is CASRPRGGEKLFF.

The chain is built from TRBV11-3 and TRBJ2-1, with TRBD2 matching 7 bases. The CDR3 contains 15 residues. Germline trimming cut 1 base from V and 7 bases from J; bases unmatched to any gene: 7. From germline, CDR1 is SGHNT and CDR2 YENEEA. CDR3 bases: TGTGCCAGCAGCTTAGCCCGGGGGGATTGGAATGAGCAGTTCTTC. This sequence encodes CASSLARGDWNEQFF.

The chain links TRBV5-1 to TRBJ2-5, with D perhaps matching TRBD1 (7 bases). The germline CDR1 and CDR2 sequences are SGHRS and YFSETQ. Trimming cost V 3 bases and J 0 bases, with 12 bases left between them. The CDR3 is 15 amino acids. CDR3 region: CASSSGDRDQETQYF. The CDR3 nucleotides read TGCGCCAGCAGCTCGGGAGACAGGGACCAAGAGACCCAGTACTTC. Using reference TRBV5-1 and TRBJ2-5 for the parts outside the CDR3, the full variable domain is KAGVTQTPRYLIKTRGQQVTLSCSPISGHRSVSWYQQTPGQGLQFLFEYFSETQRNKGNFPGRFSGRQFSNSRSEMNVSTLELGDSALYLCASSSGDRDQETQYFGPGTRLLVL.

Only a few counts were recorded for this clonotype. The chain uses TRBV11-2 and TRBJ2-3; the match to TRBD2 covers 10 bases. The trim removed 5 bases at V and 2 bases at J, leaving 4 bases unmatched. The CDR3 runs to 15 residues. CDR1 is SGHAT, CDR2 FQNNGV, per germline. CDR3 DNA: TGTGCCAGCAGCGGGGGACTAGCGCACACAGATACGCAGTATTTT. Amino acid sequence: CASSGGLAHTDTQYF.

This clonotype has only a few counts. This chain links TRBV4-3 with TRBJ1-6; 8 positions agree with TRBD1. Trimming cost V 4 bases and J 6 bases; bases outside gene matches: 8. Germline values: CDR1 LGHNA, CDR2 YSLEER. The CDR3 extends over 16 amino acids. CDR3 loop: CASSRSGQGSNSPLHF. Written as DNA, the CDR3 is TGCGCCAGCAGCCGATCCGGACAGGGATCTAATTCACCCCTCCACTTT.

This clonotype has only a few counts. J is TRBJ1-3 and V is TRBV29-1; the D gene is possibly TRBD1 (5 bases). The germline V and J ends were trimmed by 4 bases and 0 bases, with 10 bases remaining between them. Germline-derived CDR1 and CDR2 are SQVTM and ANQGSEA. This CDR3 has 14 amino acids. The DNA of the CDR3 is TGCAGCGTTGTAACAGGTAGCTCTGGAAACACCATATATTTT. It specifies CSVVTGSSGNTIYF.

This clonotype was counted a few times. The chain combines TRBV7-2 with TRBJ2-3, with 10 positions matching TRBD1. There are 17 residues in the CDR3. The trim removed 5 bases at V and 0 bases at J, leaving 8 bases unmatched. Germline V gives CDR1 SGHTA, CDR2 FQGNSA. CDR3 in amino acids: CASSIGTGVASTDTQYF. The CDR3 DNA is TGTGCCAGCAGCATCGGGACAGGGGTAGCTAGCACAGATACGCAGTATTTT.

The chain links TRBV20-1 to TRBJ2-2; D is unresolved. V was cut by 6 bases and J by 5 bases, with 13 bases left in between. Germline lookup yields CDR1 DFQATT and CDR2 SNEGSKA (reference sequence). This CDR3 contains 13 residues. The DNA of the CDR3 is TGCAGTGCAATACACAGAGAAACCGGGGAGCTGTTTTTT. Its translation: CSAIHRETGELFF.

As for this clonotype: A much larger clone differs by one base, so this may be a read error. V usage is TRBV28 and J usage is TRBJ2-6, with D possibly being TRBD1 (6 bases). The V gene's germline CDR1 is MDHEN and CDR2 SYDVKM. The CDR3 totals 17 residues. DNA for the CDR3: TGTGCCAGCAGTTTGGTTACAGGGACGGCTGGGGTCAACGTCCTGACTTTC. Its translation is CASSLVTGTAGVNVLTF.

The chain uses TRBV28 and TRBJ2-7; unclear D gene. The CDR3 length is 14 residues. Germline assignment: CDR1 MDHEN and CDR2 SYDVKM. Trimming took off 2 bases at V and 7 bases at J, with 15 bases between the two ends. The CDR3: CASSLILGPKEQYF. The CDR3 nucleotides are TGTGCCAGCAGTTTAATCCTAGGGCCTAAGGAGCAGTACTTC.

This clonotype was seen repeatedly, ten times or more. CDR3 region: CSARDLLTVRSGGELFF. DNA of the CDR3: TGCAGTGCTAGAGATCTCTTGACAGTTAGGTCCGGCGGGGAGCTGTTTTTT. The chain combines TRBV20-1 with TRBJ2-2, with a tentative D call TRBD1 (5 bases). This CDR3 comprises 17 residues. V was shortened by 0 bases and J by 7 bases, with 21 bases between the two germline ends. Germline CDR1 reads DFQATT; CDR2 reads SNEGSKA (reference sequence).

V and J are TRBV14 and TRBJ2-7; D is unresolved. CDR1 is SGHDN and CDR2 is FVKESK in the germline V gene. Trimming left V 5 bases short and J 0 bases short, with 8 bases between. This CDR3 is built from 13 residues. In nucleotides, the CDR3 is TGTGCCAGCAGCTCATACATCTCCTACGAGCAGTACTTC. It is translated as CASSSYISYEQYF. The full variable domain, completed using reference TRBV14 and TRBJ2-7, is EAGVTQFPSHSVIEKGQTVTLRCDPISGHDNLYWYRRVMGKEIKFLLHFVKESKQDESGMPNNRFLAERTGGTYSTLKVQPAELEDSGVYFCASSSYISYEQYFGPGTRLTVT.

The chain combines TRBV7-6 with TRBJ2-2; a weak D match, TRBD2 (5 bases). The CDR3 totals 12 residues. CDR1 and CDR2 from the germline V gene are SGHVS and FNYEAQ. Deletions cut 8 bases from V and 5 bases from J, with 9 bases between. The CDR3 sequence is CASRGMTGELFF. The CDR3 bases are TGTGCCAGCCGGGGAATGACCGGGGAGCTGTTTTTT.

The chain couples TRBV15 to TRBJ2-3, with TRBD2 identical over 9 bases. The CDR3 runs 16 residues. Losses at the gene ends were 5 bases for V and 5 bases for J; bases not matched to a gene: 11. Germline CDR1 is LNHNV and CDR2 is YYDKDF (reference sequence). Here the CDR3 reads CATSYGIAGARDTQYF. As DNA, the CDR3 is TGTGCCACCAGCTATGGGATAGCGGGGGCCAGAGATACGCAGTATTTT.

The rearrangement links TRBV5-8 to TRBJ2-7; maybe TRBD1 (6 bases). The CDR3 length is 15 residues. Trimming removed 4 bases from V and 3 bases from J, with 17 bases in between. Per the germline V gene, CDR1 is SGHTS and CDR2 is YDEGEE. CDR3 bases: TGTGCCAGCAGCCGAGAACAGGGTAAAGGCTACGAGCAGTACTTC. Protein product: CASSREQGKGYEQYF.

This clonotype was observed a few times. The chain recombines TRBV14 with TRBJ2-3, with 8 bases identical to TRBD2. The trim removed 4 bases at V and 4 bases at J, leaving 10 bases unmatched. Germline-derived CDR1 and CDR2 are SGHDN and FVKESK. This CDR3 contains 16 residues. CDR3 sequence: CASSRPGLVRADTQYF. As DNA, the CDR3 is TGTGCCAGCAGCCGTCCGGGACTAGTGAGGGCAGATACGCAGTATTTT.

Regarding this clonotype: The missing conserved phenylalanine or tryptophan at the end of this CDR3 makes a read error likely. The rearrangement uses TRBV5-5 and TRBJ1-2; D is undetermined. CDR3 length: 15 residues. Germline assignment: CDR1 SGHKS and CDR2 YYEKEE (reference sequence). V dropped 1 base and J dropped 2 bases, with 12 bases sitting between them. CDR3 amino acids: CASSLMVGQNYGYTV. As DNA, the CDR3 is TGTGCCAGCAGCTTGATGGTGGGCCAGAACTATGGCTACACCGTC.